Below, 4 T cell receptor beta chains from the same sample are listed, as sequenced in a study of T cells in Graves' hyperthyroidism and ophthalmopathy. RNA transcripts provided the source from which TCR beta CDR3 regions were amplified. Primed by the HTBI set, a first-round RT-PCR was run on the TCR CDR3. TCRdb re-derived calls from the multiplex PCR reads in MiXCR, one entry per CDR3 protein. The data show 660,000 or so distinct CDR3 sequences, less than 25% seen once. Sequences were obtained from blood. These receptors were taken from a man aged 30-40 years with Graves' ophthalmopathy.

This clonotype was found a few times. This sequence joins TRBV28 and TRBJ2-1; TRBD2 matches at 8 bases. V was clipped by 6 bases and J by 0 bases; unmatched bases: 4. Looked up from germline, CDR1 is MDHEN and CDR2 is SYDVKM. This CDR3 comprises 15 residues. The CDR3 DNA reads TGTGCCAGCAGACTAGCGGTTAGCTCCTACAATGAGCAGTTCTTC. It translates to CASRLAVSSYNEQFF.

J is TRBJ2-3 and V is TRBV5-4; D remains unclear. The CDR3 totals 15 residues. Per the germline V gene, CDR1 is SGHNT and CDR2 is YYREEE (reference sequence). V gave up 2 bases and J gave up 0 bases, with 10 bases separating them. The CDR3 loop is CASSFEAKSTDTQYF. CDR3 nucleotide sequence: TGTGCCAGCAGCTTCGAGGCCAAGAGCACAGATACGCAGTATTTT.

The J gene is TRBJ2-3, the V gene TRBV28, with 7 nucleotides matching TRBD1. The V gene end was trimmed by 2 bases and the J gene end by 2 bases; junction bases not matched to a gene: 7. The CDR3 contains 16 residues. Germline CDR1 is MDHEN and CDR2 is SYDVKM. DNA of the CDR3: TGTGCCAGCAGTTTACTCATACAGGGGAACACAGATACGCAGTATTTT. Translation gives CASSLLIQGNTDTQYF.

There are a few counts of this clonotype. The chain has TRBV7-6 and TRBJ1-2; tentatively, D is TRBD1 (5 bases). The CDR3 length is 13 residues. Trimming took 4 bases from V and 8 from J, leaving 14 bases between them. CDR1 is SGHVS and CDR2 is FNYEAQ in the germline V gene. CDR3 sequence: CASSSPTEPGYTF. For the CDR3, the DNA is TGTGCCAGCAGCTCCCCGACAGAGCCCGGCTACACCTTC.